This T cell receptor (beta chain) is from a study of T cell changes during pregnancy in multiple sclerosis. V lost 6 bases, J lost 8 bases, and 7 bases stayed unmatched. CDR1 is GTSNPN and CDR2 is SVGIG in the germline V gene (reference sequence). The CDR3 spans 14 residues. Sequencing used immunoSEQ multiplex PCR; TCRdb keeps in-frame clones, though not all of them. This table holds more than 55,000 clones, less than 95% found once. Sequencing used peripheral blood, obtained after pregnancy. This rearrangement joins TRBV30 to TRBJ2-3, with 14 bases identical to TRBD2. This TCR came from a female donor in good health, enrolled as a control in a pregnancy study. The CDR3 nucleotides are TGTGCCTGCCGACTAGCGGGGGGGGGTGGTACGCAGTATTTT. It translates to CACRLAGGGGTQYF.